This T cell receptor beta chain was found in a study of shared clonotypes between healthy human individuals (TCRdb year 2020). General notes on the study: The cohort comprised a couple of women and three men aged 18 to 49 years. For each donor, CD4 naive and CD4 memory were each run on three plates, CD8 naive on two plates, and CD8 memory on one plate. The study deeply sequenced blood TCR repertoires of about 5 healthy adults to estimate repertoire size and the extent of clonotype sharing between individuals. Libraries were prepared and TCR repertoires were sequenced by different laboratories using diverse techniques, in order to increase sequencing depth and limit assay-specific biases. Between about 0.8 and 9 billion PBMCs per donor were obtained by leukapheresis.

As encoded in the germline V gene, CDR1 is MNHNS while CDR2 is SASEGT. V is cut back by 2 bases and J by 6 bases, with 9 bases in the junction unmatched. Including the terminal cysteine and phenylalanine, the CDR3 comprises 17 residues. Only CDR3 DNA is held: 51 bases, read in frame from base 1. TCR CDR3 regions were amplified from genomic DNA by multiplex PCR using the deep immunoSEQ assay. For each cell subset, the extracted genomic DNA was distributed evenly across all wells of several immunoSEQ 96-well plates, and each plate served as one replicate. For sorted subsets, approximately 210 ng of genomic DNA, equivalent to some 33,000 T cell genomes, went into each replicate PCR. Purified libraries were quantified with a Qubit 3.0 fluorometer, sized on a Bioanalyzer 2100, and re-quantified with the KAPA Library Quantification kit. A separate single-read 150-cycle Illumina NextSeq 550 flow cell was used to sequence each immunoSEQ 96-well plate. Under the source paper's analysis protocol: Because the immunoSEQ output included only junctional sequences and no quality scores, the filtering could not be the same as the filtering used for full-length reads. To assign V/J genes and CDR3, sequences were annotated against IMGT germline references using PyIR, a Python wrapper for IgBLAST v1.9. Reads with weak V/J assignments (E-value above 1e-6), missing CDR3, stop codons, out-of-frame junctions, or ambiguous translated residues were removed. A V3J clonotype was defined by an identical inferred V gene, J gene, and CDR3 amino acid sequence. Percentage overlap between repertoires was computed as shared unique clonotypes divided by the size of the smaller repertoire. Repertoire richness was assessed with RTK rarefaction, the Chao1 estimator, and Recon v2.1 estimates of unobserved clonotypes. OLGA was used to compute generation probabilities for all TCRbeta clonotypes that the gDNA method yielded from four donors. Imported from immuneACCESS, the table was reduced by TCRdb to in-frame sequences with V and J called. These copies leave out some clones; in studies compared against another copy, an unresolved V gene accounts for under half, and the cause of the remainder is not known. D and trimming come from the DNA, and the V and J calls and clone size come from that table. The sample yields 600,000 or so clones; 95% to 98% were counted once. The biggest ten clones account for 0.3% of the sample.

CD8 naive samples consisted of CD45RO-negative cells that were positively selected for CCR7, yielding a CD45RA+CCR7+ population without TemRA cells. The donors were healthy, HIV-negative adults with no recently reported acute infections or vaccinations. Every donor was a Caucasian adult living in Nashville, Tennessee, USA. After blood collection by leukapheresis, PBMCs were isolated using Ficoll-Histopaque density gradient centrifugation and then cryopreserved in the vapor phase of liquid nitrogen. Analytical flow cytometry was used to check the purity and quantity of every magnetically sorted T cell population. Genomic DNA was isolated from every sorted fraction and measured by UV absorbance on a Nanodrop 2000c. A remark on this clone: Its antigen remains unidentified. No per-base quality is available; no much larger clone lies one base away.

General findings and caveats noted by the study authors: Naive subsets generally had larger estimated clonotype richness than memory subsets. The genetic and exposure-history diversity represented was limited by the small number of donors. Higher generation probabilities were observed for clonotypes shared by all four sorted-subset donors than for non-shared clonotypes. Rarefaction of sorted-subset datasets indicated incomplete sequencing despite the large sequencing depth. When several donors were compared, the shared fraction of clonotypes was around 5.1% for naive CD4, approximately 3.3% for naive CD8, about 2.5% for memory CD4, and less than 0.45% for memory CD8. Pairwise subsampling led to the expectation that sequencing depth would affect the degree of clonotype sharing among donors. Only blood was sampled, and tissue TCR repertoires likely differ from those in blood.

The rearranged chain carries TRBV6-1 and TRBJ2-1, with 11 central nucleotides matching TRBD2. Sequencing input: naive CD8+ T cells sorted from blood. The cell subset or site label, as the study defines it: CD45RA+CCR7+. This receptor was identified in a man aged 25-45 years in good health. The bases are TGTGCCAGCAGTGAAAACGTAGGACTAGCGGGTTTCAATGAGCAGTTCTTC. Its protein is CASSENVGLAGFNEQFF.